This TCR beta chain was captured in a study of CD8+ T cells in alopecia areata. The V gene's germline CDR1 is SQVTM and CDR2 ANQGSEA. CDR3 length: 14 residues. Losses at the gene ends were 5 bases for V and 5 bases for J; bases not matched to a gene: 5. As for treatment: oral pan-JAK inhibitor, 5-10 mg twice daily. Extracted RNA was reverse transcribed, and the resulting cDNA served as sequencing template. Profiling relied on immunoSEQ multiplex PCR, and the TCRdb table lists in-frame clones only, not all of them. The sample includes some 220,000 clones, under 75% of them seen just once. The specimen was CD4+ T cells sorted from blood, collected at week 4, from a patient treated with tofacitinib. The source is a human donor with alopecia areata. The chain links TRBV29-1 to TRBJ2-3, with 12 positions matching TRBD2. The DNA for the CDR3 is TGCAGCGTTATGGGACTAGCGGGTGTAGATACGCAGTATTTT. It yields the protein CSVMGLAGVDTQYF.